Listed below are T cell receptor beta chains from one sample, sequenced in a study of vaccination and CD4 T cells after COVID-19. These receptors have no known antigen. TCRdb reanalysed the PCR reads using MiXCR and keeps one entry per CDR3 protein. The table shows a few thousand distinct CDR3 sequences, with just under 40% occurring only once. The material sequenced was CD4+ T cells from blood, cultured in vitro. The receptors were sampled from a human donor in good health. CDR3s include the opening cysteine and the closing phenylalanine or tryptophan. A D gene is named only where the DNA matches it firmly. Not all rows give a size; the values are once, few, many and, for expanded clones, a class.

V gene,D gene,clone size,J gene,CDR3 length,CDR3 DNA,CDR3 protein
TRBV7-3,.,.,TRBJ2-5,15,TGTGCCAGCAGCGCACAATCGGGGTTGGGAGAGACCCAGTACTTC,CASSAQSGLGETQYF
TRBV7-9,TRBD1,few,TRBJ2-2,16,TGTGCCAGCAGCTTTCGACAGGGGGTGAGCACCGGGGAGCTGTTTTTT,CASSFRQGVSTGELFF
TRBV4-1,TRBD1,.,TRBJ1-2,15,TGCGCCAGCAGCCAAGCTTCTCAGGGGGTCTATGGCTACACCTTC,CASSQASQGVYGYTF
TRBV20-1,TRBD1,.,TRBJ1-1,14,TGCAGTGCGCAAAAACAGGGGGCCAACACTGAAGCTTTCTTT,CSAQKQGANTEAFF
TRBV20-1,TRBD1,few,TRBJ1-2,16,TGCAGTGCTAGATCCCGACAGGGGGCTGTTATCCATGGCTACACCTTC,CSARSRQGAVIHGYTF
TRBV19,.,.,TRBJ2-1,16,TGTGCCAGTACTCCTTACTGGGGGCTAGCGGAAAATGAGCAGTTCTTC,CASTPYWGLAENEQFF
TRBV27,TRBD1,few,TRBJ2-7,14,TGTGCCAGCAGAAAAACAGGGGGCTTGGACGAGCAGTACTTC,CASRKTGGLDEQYF
TRBV30,TRBD1,.,TRBJ1-5,16,TGTGCCTGGAGTGCCTGGACAGGGAACCGCAATCAGCCCCAGCATTTT,CAWSAWTGNRNQPQHF
TRBV7-3,TRBD2,.,TRBJ2-2,15,TGTGCCAGCAGCTTAAGTTCTAGCGGGGCCGATGAGCTGTTTTTT,CASSLSSSGADELFF
TRBV19,TRBD1,few,TRBJ1-5,17,TGTGCCAGTACCTCTCGTCAGGGGGCCAGGGGATATCAGCCCCAGCATTTT,CASTSRQGARGYQPQHF
TRBV6-2/TRBV6-3,.,.,TRBJ1-6,18,TGTGCCAGCAGTTACTCGGGGAGGGGTCTCCGTACGGTTTCACCCCTCCACTTT,CASSYSGRGLRTVSPLHF
TRBV20-1,TRBD2,few,TRBJ2-3,15,TGCAGTGCTCAGACGGCTAGCGGGGGTGGAGATACGCAGTATTTT,CSAQTASGGGDTQYF
TRBV28,TRBD1,.,TRBJ1-2,14,TGTGCCAGCAGTTTGGGGACAGGGATAAGGGGCTACACCTTC,CASSLGTGIRGYTF
TRBV9,.,.,TRBJ2-1,12,TGTGCCAGCAGCAAGGGTCCCAATGAGCAGTTCTTC,CASSKGPNEQFF
TRBV28,TRBD2,.,TRBJ2-2,15,TGTGCCAGCAGGCCGACTAGCGGAAACACCGGGGAGCTGTTTTTT,CASRPTSGNTGELFF
TRBV2,TRBD2,.,TRBJ2-7,15,TGTGCCAGCAGGGATAGCGGGGGGTCCGCCTACGAGCAGTACTTC,CASRDSGGSAYEQYF
TRBV4-2,.,.,TRBJ1-6,16,TGTGCCAGCAGCCAGGAAGGGGGGGCTCGGGATTCACCCCTCCACTTT,CASSQEGGARDSPLHF
TRBV20-1,TRBD2,few,TRBJ2-3,15,TGCAGTGCTAGAGATGGACTAGCGGGGGCAGATACGCAGTATTTT,CSARDGLAGADTQYF
TRBV5-1,.,.,TRBJ2-5,14,TGCGCCAGCAGCTTGGTCGGCAGGCAAGAGACCCAGTACTTC,CASSLVGRQETQYF
TRBV12-3/TRBV12-4,.,.,TRBJ1-5,14,TGTGCCAGCAGTTTACAGGAGGGCAGTCAGCCCCAGCATTTT,CASSLQEGSQPQHF
TRBV7-9,TRBD1,.,TRBJ2-3,15,TGTGCCAGCAGCTTCGGGACAGGGAGCACAGATACGCAGTATTTT,CASSFGTGSTDTQYF
TRBV19,TRBD1,.,TRBJ1-6,14,TGTGCCAGTAGCCCAAACAGGGGAAATTCACCCCTCCACTTT,CASSPNRGNSPLHF
TRBV20-1,TRBD1,few,TRBJ1-6,13,TGCAGTGCTAGGACAGGGGGAAATTCACCCCTCCACTTT,CSARTGGNSPLHF
TRBV18,.,few,TRBJ1-6,15,TGTGCCAGCTCACCAAGTGCAGGGTGGGATTCACCCCTCCACTTT,CASSPSAGWDSPLHF
TRBV10-1,.,.,TRBJ2-7,13,TGCGCCAGCAGTGTGGTCGGGGTGGGCGAGCAGTACTTC,CASSVVGVGEQYF
TRBV7-3,.,few,TRBJ2-2,15,TGTGCCAGCAGCTTCGGGACGTATAACACCGGGGAGCTGTTTTTT,CASSFGTYNTGELFF
TRBV20-1,TRBD1,.,TRBJ2-5,13,TGCAGTGCTATACAGGGGGCATGGGAGACCCAGTACTTC,CSAIQGAWETQYF
TRBV7-2,.,.,TRBJ2-7,14,TGTGCCAGCAGCCGACGGAGGGGGACCTACGAGCAGTACTTC,CASSRRRGTYEQYF
TRBV12-3/TRBV12-4,.,.,TRBJ1-2,15,TGTGCCAGCAGTAAAACCGGGACGCTGAACTATGGCTACACCTTC,CASSKTGTLNYGYTF
TRBV20-1,.,.,TRBJ2-3,17,TGCAGTGCTAGAGGTGCCGGCCTTCTGGGTAGGGCAGATACGCAGTATTTT,CSARGAGLLGRADTQYF
TRBV6-1,.,few,TRBJ2-5,11,TGTGCCAGCAGTCCGCTAGAGACCCAGTACTTC,CASSPLETQYF
TRBV19,.,few,TRBJ2-1,13,TGTGCCAGTAGTATAGGACGGAGGGGGAACAAGATCTTC,CASSIGRRGNKIF
TRBV24-1,TRBD1,few,TRBJ1-2,19,TGTGCCACCAGTGATAGAGGGCACAGGGGCAAGGGCAACGCCTATGGCTACACCTTC,CATSDRGHRGKGNAYGYTF
TRBV28,TRBD2,.,TRBJ2-1,13,TGTGCCAGCAGTCTAGCGGACTACAATGAGCAGTTCTTC,CASSLADYNEQFF
TRBV12-3/TRBV12-4,.,once,TRBJ1-5,14,TGTGCCAGCACTCAGGACAATAGCAATCAGCCCCAGCATTTT,CASTQDNSNQPQHF
TRBV7-2,TRBD1,.,TRBJ2-1,13,TGTGCCACCTTCGGACAGGGAAGAAATGAGCAGTTCTTC,CATFGQGRNEQFF
TRBV5-1,.,few,TRBJ1-6,13,TGCGCCAGCAGCTTGAGCAGGGATTCACCCCTCCACTTT,CASSLSRDSPLHF
TRBV24-1,.,.,TRBJ1-1,17,TGTGCCACCAGTGCCCTTTGCGCTAAGCTCATGAACACTGAAGCTTTCTTT,CATSALCAKLMNTEAFF
TRBV29-1,TRBD1,.,TRBJ1-2,16,TGCAGCGTTGACCCAATACCGACAGGGGTATACTATGGCTACACCTTC,CSVDPIPTGVYYGYTF
TRBV5-1,.,.,TRBJ1-2,14,TGCGCCAGCAGTGGAGATCGGGGGTACTATGGCTACACCTTC,CASSGDRGYYGYTF
TRBV28,TRBD2,.,TRBJ2-5,15,TGTGCCAGCAGTACTAGCGGGAGGTACCAAGAGACCCAGTACTTC,CASSTSGRYQETQYF
TRBV28,.,few,TRBJ1-1,12,TGTGCCAGCAGGGGGGCTCCCGATGAAGCTTTCTTT,CASRGAPDEAFF
TRBV5-5,.,.,TRBJ1-5,12,TGTGCCAGCAGCTTCCAGAATCAGCCCCAGCATTTT,CASSFQNQPQHF
TRBV20-1,.,.,TRBJ1-4,13,TGCAGTGCCCAACGAGCCCGGGGTGAAAAACTGTTTTTT,CSAQRARGEKLFF